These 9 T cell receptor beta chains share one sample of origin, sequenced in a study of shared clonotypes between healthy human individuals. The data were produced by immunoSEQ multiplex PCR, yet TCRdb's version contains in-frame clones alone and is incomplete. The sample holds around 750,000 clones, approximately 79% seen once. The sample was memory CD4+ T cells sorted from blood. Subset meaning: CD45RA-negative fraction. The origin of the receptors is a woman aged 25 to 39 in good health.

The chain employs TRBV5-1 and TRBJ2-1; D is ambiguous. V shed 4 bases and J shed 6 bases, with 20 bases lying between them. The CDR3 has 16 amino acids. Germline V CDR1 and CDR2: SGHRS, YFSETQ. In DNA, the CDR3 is TGCGCCAGCAGCCCGGACGGTAACGTCGTCCGCAATGAGCAGTTCTTC. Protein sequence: CASSPDGNVVRNEQFF.

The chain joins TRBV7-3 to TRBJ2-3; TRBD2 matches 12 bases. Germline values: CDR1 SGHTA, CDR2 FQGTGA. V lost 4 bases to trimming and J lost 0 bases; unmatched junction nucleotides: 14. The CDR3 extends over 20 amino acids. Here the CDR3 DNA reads TGTGCCAGCAGCTCACTAAGACGGGGACTAGCGGGTCCTAGCACAGATACGCAGTATTTT. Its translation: CASSSLRRGLAGPSTDTQYF.

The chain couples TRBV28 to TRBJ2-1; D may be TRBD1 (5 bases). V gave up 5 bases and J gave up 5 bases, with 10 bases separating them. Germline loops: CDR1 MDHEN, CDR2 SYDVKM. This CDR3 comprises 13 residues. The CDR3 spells CASSGHSDNEQFF. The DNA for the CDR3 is TGTGCCAGCAGTGGACATTCCGACAATGAGCAGTTCTTC.

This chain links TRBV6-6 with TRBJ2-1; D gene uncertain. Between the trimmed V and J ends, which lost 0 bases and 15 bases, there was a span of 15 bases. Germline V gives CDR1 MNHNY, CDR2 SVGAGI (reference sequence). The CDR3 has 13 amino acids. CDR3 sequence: CASSYSTHLEGFF. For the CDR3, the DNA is TGTGCCAGCAGTTACTCGACCCACCTTGAAGGGTTCTTC.

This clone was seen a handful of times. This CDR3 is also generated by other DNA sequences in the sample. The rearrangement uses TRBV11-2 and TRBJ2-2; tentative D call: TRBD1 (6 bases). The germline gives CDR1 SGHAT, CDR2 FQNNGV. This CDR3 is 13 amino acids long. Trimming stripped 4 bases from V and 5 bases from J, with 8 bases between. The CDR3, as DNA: TGTGCCAGCAGCTCTACAGGGACCGGGGAGCTGTTTTTT. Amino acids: CASSSTGTGELFF.

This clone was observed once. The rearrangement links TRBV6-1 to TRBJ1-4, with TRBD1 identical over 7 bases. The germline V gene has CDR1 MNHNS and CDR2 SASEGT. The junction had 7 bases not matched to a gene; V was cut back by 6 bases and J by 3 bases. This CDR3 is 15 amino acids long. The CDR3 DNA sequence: TGTGCCAGCAGCCGTGACAGGGCCTCTAATGAAAAACTGTTTTTT. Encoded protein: CASSRDRASNEKLFF.

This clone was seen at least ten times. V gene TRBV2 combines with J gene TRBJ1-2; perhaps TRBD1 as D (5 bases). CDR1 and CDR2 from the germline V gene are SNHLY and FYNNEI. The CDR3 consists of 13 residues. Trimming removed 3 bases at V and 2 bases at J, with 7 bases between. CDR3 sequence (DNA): TGTGCCAGCAGTGAGGACATAAACTATGGCTACACCTTC. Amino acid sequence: CASSEDINYGYTF.

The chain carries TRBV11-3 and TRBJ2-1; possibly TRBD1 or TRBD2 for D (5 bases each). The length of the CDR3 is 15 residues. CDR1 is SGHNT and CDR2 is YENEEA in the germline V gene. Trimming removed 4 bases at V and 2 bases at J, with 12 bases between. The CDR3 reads CASSWGRGAYNEQFF. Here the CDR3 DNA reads TGTGCCAGCAGCTGGGGACGAGGAGCCTACAATGAGCAGTTCTTC.

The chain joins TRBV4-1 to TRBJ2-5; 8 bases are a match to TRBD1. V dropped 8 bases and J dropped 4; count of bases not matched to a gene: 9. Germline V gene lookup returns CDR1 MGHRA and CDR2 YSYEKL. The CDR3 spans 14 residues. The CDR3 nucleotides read TGCGCCAGCGCGACAGGGGTGGGAGGAGAGACCCAGTACTTC. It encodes CASATGVGGETQYF.